This entry lists 21 T cell receptor beta chains sequenced from one sample in a study of cytomegalovirus exposure and HLA in healthy donors. 60 Vbeta and 13 Jbeta primers were used in PCR. Sequencing used immunoSEQ multiplex PCR; TCRdb keeps in-frame clones, though not all of them. The sample carries around 220,000 clones, 70% to 85% recorded once. The sequenced material came from PBMCs. Source of these receptors: a girl aged 2-9 years in good health and CMV-seronegative.

The table lists this clone with a count of one. This chain connects TRBV5-4 to TRBJ2-1, with 9 bases fitting TRBD1. The CDR3 loop spans 15 amino acids. V lost 5 bases, J lost 5 bases, and 8 bases stayed unmatched. Germline-derived CDR1 and CDR2 are SGHNT and YYREEE (reference sequence). The CDR3 DNA sequence: TGTGCCAGCAGGTTCCGGGACAGGGTGGACAATGAGCAGTTCTTC. Protein sequence: CASRFRDRVDNEQFF.

The V call is TRBV2, the J call TRBJ2-1; D perhaps matches TRBD1 (5 bases). The V gene's germline CDR1 is SNHLY and CDR2 FYNNEI. There are 15 residues in the CDR3. V lost 7 bases to trimming and J lost 0 bases, with 13 bases between them. The CDR3 sequence: CASMETGSSYNEQFF. The CDR3 nucleotides are TGTGCCAGCATGGAAACAGGTAGCTCCTACAATGAGCAGTTCTTC.

This chain links TRBV7-8 with TRBJ2-1, with TRBD1 identical over 11 bases. The CDR3 extends over 16 amino acids. Germline CDR1 reads SGHVS; CDR2 reads FQNEAQ. Trimming at V came to 5 bases and at J to 3 bases, leaving 6 bases not matched to a gene. As DNA, the CDR3 is TGTGCCAGCAGCAGGACAGGGGGCGGCAGCTACAATGAGCAGTTCTTC. It translates to CASSRTGGGSYNEQFF.

The chain links TRBV30 to TRBJ1-2; D is undetermined. CDR3 size: 12 residues. Trimming took off 0 bases at V and 5 bases at J, with 7 bases between the two ends. The V gene's germline CDR1 is GTSNPN and CDR2 SVGIG (reference sequence). CDR3 sequence (DNA): TGTGCCTGGAGTGTGACCGGGTATGGCTACACCTTC. This sequence encodes CAWSVTGYGYTF.

The chain couples TRBV19 to TRBJ2-7; TRBD1 aligns across 8 bases. The CDR3 loop spans 14 amino acids. Germline trimming cut 3 bases from V and 4 bases from J; bases unmatched to any gene: 5. CDR1 is LNHDA, CDR2 SQIVND, per germline (reference sequence). The DNA for the CDR3 is TGTGCCAGTAGTATCCAGGACAGGGATTACGAGCAGTACTTC. It specifies CASSIQDRDYEQYF.

The chain recombines TRBV30 with TRBJ1-5; a weak D match, TRBD1 (5 bases). Germline V gene sequence: CDR1 GTSNPN, CDR2 SVGIG (reference sequence). Deletions cut 6 bases from V and 5 bases from J, with 14 bases between. The CDR3 runs 13 residues. The CDR3 coding sequence is TGTGCCTGTAACGGGGGTGGAGATCAGCCCCAGCATTTT. The encoded protein is CACNGGGDQPQHF.

This clone was picked up a small number of times. The rearrangement uses TRBV19 and TRBJ1-4; D unresolved. Germline loops: CDR1 LNHDA, CDR2 SQIVND (reference sequence). This CDR3 is 15 amino acids long. V was trimmed by 7 bases and J by 5 bases, leaving 17 bases between them. The CDR3 bases are TGTGCCAGTAAGATTATGGGCTCCGGCAATGAAAAACTGTTTTTT. This sequence encodes CASKIMGSGNEKLFF.

This chain links TRBV6-5 with TRBJ1-5, with D unclear. CDR1 and CDR2 (germline): MNHEY, SVGAGI. Trimming stripped 6 bases from V and 4 bases from J, with 10 bases between. The CDR3 spans 13 residues. DNA of the CDR3: TGTGCCAGCAGGGCAGTGGTGAATCAGCCCCAGCATTTT. Translation gives CASRAVVNQPQHF.

The V gene is TRBV19, the J gene TRBJ1-3; D is undetermined. The CDR3 contains 16 residues. V lost 5 bases, J lost 1 base, and 15 bases lay in between. The V gene's germline CDR1 is LNHDA and CDR2 SQIVND (reference sequence). CDR3 in amino acids: CASSLRTTPSGNTIYF. CDR3 coding DNA: TGTGCCAGTAGTTTGCGCACTACCCCATCTGGAAACACCATATATTTT.

J is TRBJ2-7 and V is TRBV6-6; 9 nucleotides agree with TRBD2. Per germline, CDR1 MNHNY and CDR2 SVGAGI (reference sequence). This CDR3 is 14 amino acids long. V was pared by 6 bases and J by 2 bases, with 5 bases of the junction left unmatched. For the CDR3, the DNA is TGTGCCAGCAGCCCAGCGGGGGGACCCTACGAGCAGTACTTC. Translated: CASSPAGGPYEQYF.

A remark on this clone: Other nucleotide sequences from this sample produce the same CDR3. The rearrangement links TRBV6-1 to TRBJ2-7; D unclear. V was shortened by 9 bases and J by 7 bases, with 10 bases between the two germline ends. The CDR3 contains 10 residues. Germline lookup yields CDR1 MNHNS and CDR2 SASEGT. The CDR3 loop is CASRSGEQYF. The CDR3 coding sequence is TGTGCCAGTCGTTCGGGTGAGCAGTACTTC.

V and J are TRBV18 and TRBJ2-5; D call uncertain. CDR1 and CDR2 from the germline V gene are KGHSH and LQKENI. CDR3 length equals 13 residues. V lost 2 bases to trimming and J lost 2 bases, with 6 bases between them. The CDR3 loop is CASSPFSQETQYF. CDR3 in DNA: TGTGCCAGCTCACCATTTTCTCAAGAGACCCAGTACTTC. The full variable domain, rest sourced from reference TRBV18 and TRBJ2-5, is NAGVMQNPRHLVRRRGQEARLRCSPMKGHSHVYWYRQLPEEGLKFMVYLQKENIIDESGMPKERFSAEFPKEGPSILRIQQVVRGDSAAYFCASSPFSQETQYFGPGTRLLVL.

The chain carries TRBV7-3 and TRBJ2-7, with TRBD2 matching 7 bases. V gave up 8 bases and J gave up 6 bases; unmatched junction bases: 4. In germline, CDR1 is SGHTA, CDR2 FQGTGA. The CDR3 covers 11 residues. In nucleotides, the CDR3 is TGTGCCAGCCCCCCGGGGGGCGAGCAGTACTTC. Protein product: CASPPGGEQYF.

In DNA form, the CDR3 reads TGTGCCAGCAGCGCCGGACAGTTGAACACTGAAGCTTTCTTT. Translating gives CASSAGQLNTEAFF. The chain is built from TRBV9 and TRBJ1-1; D may be TRBD1 (6 bases). Trimming shortened V by 3 bases and J by 0 bases, and 9 bases separated the two germline ends. Per the germline V gene, CDR1 is SGDLS and CDR2 is YYNGEE. There are 14 residues in the CDR3.

This sequence joins TRBV7-2 and TRBJ2-7, with 9 nucleotides matching TRBD1. Trimming cost V 5 bases and J 3 bases; bases outside gene matches: 8. CDR1 and CDR2 (germline): SGHTA, FQGNSA. This CDR3 comprises 15 residues. The CDR3 nucleotides read TGTGCCAGCAGCACCGACGGGACAGGGAACTACGAGCAGTACTTC. This translates into CASSTDGTGNYEQYF.

In its sample, this clone was seen a few times. The chain couples TRBV25-1 to TRBJ1-6, with D possibly matching TRBD1 (5 bases). Per germline, CDR1 MGHDK and CDR2 SYGVNS. This CDR3 contains 14 residues. V shed 5 bases and J shed 3 bases, with 8 bases lying between them. The CDR3 here is CASSQGGYNSPLHF. Written as DNA, the CDR3 is TGTGCCAGCAGTCAGGGTGGCTATAATTCACCCCTCCACTTT.

A few counts support this clone. The genes are TRBV5-1 and TRBJ2-7, with a possible D match to TRBD1 (5 bases). With 0 bases removed from V and 6 bases from J, the gap between germline ends came to 13 bases. Germline lookup yields CDR1 SGHRS and CDR2 YFSETQ. This CDR3 is built from 14 residues. The DNA for the CDR3 is TGCGCCAGCAGCTTGGGACAGCTCTACGCCGAGCAGTACTTC. As protein: CASSLGQLYAEQYF.

This clone is a singleton in its sample. The chain joins TRBV6-1 to TRBJ2-3; possible D gene TRBD1, 5 bases. CDR3 length: 13 residues. The germline V and J ends were trimmed by 2 bases and 5 bases, with 8 bases remaining between them. The V gene's germline CDR1 is MNHNS and CDR2 SASEGT. The CDR3 nucleotides read TGTGCCAGCAGTGAAAAGGGGAAAGATACGCAGTATTTT. It specifies CASSEKGKDTQYF.

V and J are TRBV19 and TRBJ1-2, with 9 positions matching TRBD1. Germline loops: CDR1 LNHDA, CDR2 SQIVND (reference sequence). The CDR3 extends over 15 amino acids. J lost 0 bases, V lost 7 bases, and 6 bases had no gene match. CDR3 amino acids: CASTDRGLANYGYTF. The CDR3 DNA sequence: TGTGCCAGTACCGACAGGGGGTTAGCTAACTATGGCTACACCTTC.

This chain links TRBV27 with TRBJ2-7; 10 positions agree with TRBD1. This CDR3 spans 16 amino acids. CDR1 and CDR2 from the germline V gene are MNHEY and SMNVEV (reference sequence). The V and J ends lost 7 bases and 2 bases, in that order; junction bases with no gene match: 11. CDR3 bases: TGTGCCAGCAAGCAACGAGGGGACAGGGGAACCTACGAGCAGTACTTC. It specifies CASKQRGDRGTYEQYF.

The rearrangement links TRBV7-2 to TRBJ2-5; D not certain. In germline, CDR1 is SGHTA, CDR2 FQGNSA. With 5 bases removed from V and 2 bases from J, the gap between germline ends came to 12 bases. The CDR3 contains 14 residues. CDR3 in DNA: TGTGCCAGCAGCGCGGTTGAAGGACAAGAGACCCAGTACTTC. Amino acids: CASSAVEGQETQYF.